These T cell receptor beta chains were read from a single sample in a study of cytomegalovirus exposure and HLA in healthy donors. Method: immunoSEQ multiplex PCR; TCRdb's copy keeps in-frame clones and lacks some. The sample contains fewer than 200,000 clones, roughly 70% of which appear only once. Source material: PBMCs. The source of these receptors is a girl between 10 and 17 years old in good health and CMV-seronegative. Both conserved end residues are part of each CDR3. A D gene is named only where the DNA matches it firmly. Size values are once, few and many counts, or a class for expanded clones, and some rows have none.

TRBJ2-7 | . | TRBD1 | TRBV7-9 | CASSLSRTGTYEQYF | TGTGCCAGCAGCTTATCTAGGACAGGGACCTATGAGCAGTACTTC
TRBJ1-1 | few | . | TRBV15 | CATSSRANTEAFF | TGTGCCACCAGCAGCAGGGCGAACACTGAAGCTTTCTTT
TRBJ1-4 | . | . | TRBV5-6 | CASSPGGYSHEKLFF | TGTGCCAGCAGCCCGGGGGGATATAGTCATGAAAAACTGTTTTTT
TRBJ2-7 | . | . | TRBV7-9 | CASSYTGSYEQYF | TGTGCCAGCAGCTATACAGGATCCTACGAGCAGTACTTC
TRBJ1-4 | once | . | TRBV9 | CASSATGMEEKLFF | TGTGCCAGCAGCGCCACAGGGATGGAGGAAAAACTGTTTTTT
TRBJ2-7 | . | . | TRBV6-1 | CASSEEGSYEQYF | TGTGCCAGCAGTGAGGAGGGCTCCTACGAGCAGTACTTC
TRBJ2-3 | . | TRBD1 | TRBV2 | CASRTGARSTDTQYF | TGTGCCAGCAGGACAGGGGCTAGAAGCACAGATACGCAGTATTTT
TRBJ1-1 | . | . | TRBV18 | CASSPPTGPYTEAFF | TGTGCCAGCTCACCACCGACAGGTCCTTACACTGAAGCTTTCTTT
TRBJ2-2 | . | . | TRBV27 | CASSVGQLGNTGELFF | TGTGCCAGCAGTGTCGGACAGTTGGGCAACACCGGGGAGCTGTTTTTT
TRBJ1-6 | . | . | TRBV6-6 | CASRGRVNSPLHF | TGTGCCAGCAGAGGCAGGGTGAATTCACCCCTCCACTTT
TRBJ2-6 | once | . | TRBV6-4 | CASRERGSGANVLTF | TGTGCCAGCAGAGAAAGGGGTTCTGGGGCCAACGTCCTGACTTTC
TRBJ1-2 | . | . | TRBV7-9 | CASTLERSYGYTF | TGTGCCAGCACCTTGGAGCGGTCCTATGGCTACACCTTC
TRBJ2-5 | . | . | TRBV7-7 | CASTSNIGGETQYF | TGTGCCAGCACCTCGAACATCGGGGGAGAGACCCAGTACTTC
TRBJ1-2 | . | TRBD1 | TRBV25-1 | CASSPGQGINYGYTF | TGTGCCAGCAGTCCCGGACAGGGAATCAACTATGGCTACACCTTC
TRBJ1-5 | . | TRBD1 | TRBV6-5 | CATTTDRGNQPQHF | TGTGCCACGACAACGGACAGGGGAAATCAGCCCCAGCATTTT
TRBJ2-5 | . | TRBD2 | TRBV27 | CASSLRLGGEETQYF | TGTGCCAGCAGTTTAAGGCTGGGGGGGGAAGAGACCCAGTACTTC
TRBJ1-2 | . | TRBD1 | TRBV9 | CASSRRGLEGYTF | TGTGCCAGCAGCCGGAGGGGGCTGGAAGGCTACACCTTC
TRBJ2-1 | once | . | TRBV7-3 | CASSFSYSYNEQFF | TGTGCCAGCAGCTTTTCCTACTCCTACAATGAGCAGTTCTTC
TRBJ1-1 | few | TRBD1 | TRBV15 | CATSRVWGQGGTEAFF | TGTGCCACCAGCAGAGTGTGGGGACAGGGCGGGACTGAAGCTTTCTTT
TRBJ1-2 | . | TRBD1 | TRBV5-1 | CASSSGQGGGYGYTF | TGCGCCAGCAGCTCTGGACAGGGAGGGGGGTATGGCTACACCTTC
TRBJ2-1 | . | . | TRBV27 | CASSFEDTDNEQFF | TGTGCCAGCAGTTTTGAGGATACTGACAATGAGCAGTTCTTC
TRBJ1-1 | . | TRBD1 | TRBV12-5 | CASGKGQGNTEAFF | TGTGCTAGTGGAAAAGGACAGGGAAACACTGAAGCTTTCTTT
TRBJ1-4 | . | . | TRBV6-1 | CASSARTAATNEKLFF | TGTGCCAGCAGTGCCCGGACAGCAGCAACTAATGAAAAACTGTTTTTT
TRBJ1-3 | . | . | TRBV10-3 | CATGQSGNTIYF | TGTGCCACAGGACAATCTGGAAACACCATATATTTT
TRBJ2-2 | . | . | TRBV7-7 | CASSFQGSGELFF | TGTGCCAGCAGCTTTCAGGGGTCCGGGGAGCTGTTTTTT